This is a list of T cell receptor beta chains from one sample in a study of CD8 T cells in Susac syndrome. TCRdb passed the immunoSEQ multiplex PCR reads through MiXCR, listing each CDR3 protein once. The data hold 200,000 to 300,000 distinct CDR3 sequences, with about 96% observed a single time. The sequencing sample was made of CD4+ T cells from PBMCs. The origin of the receptors is a human donor with Susac syndrome. CDR3s include the opening cysteine and the closing phenylalanine or tryptophan. Fields, in order: V gene, D gene, clone size, J gene, CDR3 DNA, CDR3 protein. The D gene is left open where the match is weak. Some rows have no size entry. The others give once, few or many, or a class for an expanded clone.

TRBV12-3/TRBV12-4	-	-	TRBJ1-2	TGTGCCAGCAGTCTCTCCAGGGATGGCTACACCTTC	CASSLSRDGYTF
TRBV3-1	-	once	TRBJ1-5	TGTGCCAGCAGTCTCGGACCGGACAATCAGCCCCAGCATTTT	CASSLGPDNQPQHF
TRBV5-6	-	-	TRBJ2-1	TGTGCCAGCAGCTCCTTTTCCCTTCGGGATGAGCAGTTCTTC	CASSSFSLRDEQFF
TRBV12-3/TRBV12-4	-	-	TRBJ1-5	TGTGCCAGCAGTTTAGGTGAGGAGAAGTTAAATCAGCCCCAGCATTTT	CASSLGEEKLNQPQHF
TRBV2	-	-	TRBJ2-2	TGTGCCAGCAGTAACAGGGCGCAGCTGTTTTTT	CASSNRAQLFF
TRBV6-6	-	once	TRBJ1-1	TGTGCCAGCAGAGGGAGTCAGGGGAACACTGAAGCTTTCTTT	CASRGSQGNTEAFF
TRBV9	TRBD2	-	TRBJ2-1	TGTGCCAGCAGCGTCAGGGAGGGGAGCTCCTACAATGAGCAGTTCTTC	CASSVREGSSYNEQFF
TRBV19	TRBD2	-	TRBJ2-3	TGTGCCAGTAGCCTCTCACTAGCGGGAGGCCTCCCAGATACGCAGTATTTT	CASSLSLAGGLPDTQYF
TRBV6-2/TRBV6-3	-	-	TRBJ2-7	TGTGCCAGCGGGCCCCGTGGGTCCTACGAGCAGTACTTC	CASGPRGSYEQYF
TRBV5-4	-	-	TRBJ2-1	TGTGCCAGCAGCTTCGACTACCCGGGCTCCTACAATGAGCAGTTCTTC	CASSFDYPGSYNEQFF
TRBV24-1	TRBD1	-	TRBJ2-7	TGTGCCACCACCGACTACAGGGGGGAGCAGTACTTC	CATTDYRGEQYF
TRBV30	-	-	TRBJ1-5	TGTGCCTGGAGTTCCTACAGCAATCAGCCCCAGCATTTT	CAWSSYSNQPQHF
TRBV11-1	TRBD2	-	TRBJ2-5	TGTGCCAGCAGCAGCAGGGGACTAGCGGGAGAATCAGAGACCCAGTACTTC	CASSSRGLAGESETQYF
TRBV20-1	-	-	TRBJ2-3	TGCAGTGCTAGGTTTGCGAGGGGAGGCACAGATACGCAGTATTTT	CSARFARGGTDTQYF
TRBV29-1	-	once	TRBJ1-1	TGCAGCGCCGAGGGTGAGGCTGAAGCTTTCTTT	CSAEGEAEAFF
TRBV2	-	-	TRBJ2-7	TGTGCCAGCACAACCCGGGAAGCCTACGAGCAGTACTTC	CASTTREAYEQYF
TRBV20-1	-	-	TRBJ1-4	TGCAGTGCTAGACGGGCACAGGGAGGTAATGAAAAACTGTTTTTT	CSARRAQGGNEKLFF
TRBV29-1	-	-	TRBJ2-2	TGCAGCGTTGGTTTATGGGGAAACACCGGGGAGCTGTTTTTT	CSVGLWGNTGELFF
TRBV28	-	-	TRBJ1-4	TGTGCCAGCAGTTCGGGGCAGGCCGGGGAAAAACTGTTTTTT	CASSSGQAGEKLFF
TRBV11-3	-	-	TRBJ2-1	TGTGCCAGCAGCTTAGACGGGCCAGGGTACAATGAGCAGTTCTTC	CASSLDGPGYNEQFF
TRBV27	TRBD2	-	TRBJ2-1	TGTGCCAGCAGTTTAATGTCTAGCGGGAGTTCTGATGAGCAGTTCTTC	CASSLMSSGSSDEQFF
TRBV4-1	TRBD1	-	TRBJ1-4	TGCGCCAGCAGGCGACAGGGGGCTTATGAAAAACTGTTTTTT	CASRRQGAYEKLFF
TRBV7-9	TRBD1	-	TRBJ1-5	TGTGCCAGCAGCCCCCAGGGGGCCGGGCCCCAGCATTTT	CASSPQGAGPQHF
TRBV4-1	-	-	TRBJ2-7	TGCGCCAGCAGCCACGGGGACTTGAAGCAGTACTTC	CASSHGDLKQYF
TRBV2	-	-	TRBJ2-1	TGTGCCAGCAGTATATCACACAGCGGCGGCAATGAGCAGTTCTTC	CASSISHSGGNEQFF
TRBV15	TRBD2	-	TRBJ2-5	TGTGCCACCCTCGGGGGGAGACCTCAGGGTGAGACCCAGTACTTC	CATLGGRPQGETQYF
TRBV28	-	once	TRBJ2-5	TGTGCCAGCAGTTTAAAAGACAACCAAGAGACCCAGTACTTC	CASSLKDNQETQYF
TRBV4-1	TRBD1	-	TRBJ1-4	TGCGCCAGCAGCCAAGATCGGGGACAGAGCTTAAGTGAAAAACTGTTTTTT	CASSQDRGQSLSEKLFF
TRBV28	-	-	TRBJ2-5	TGTGCCAGCAGGGAGGGCCGGCGGGAGACCCAGTACTTC	CASREGRRETQYF
TRBV29-1	TRBD2	-	TRBJ2-1	TGCAGCGTTGAGGGACTAGCGGGAGAAGAGGAGCAGTTCTTC	CSVEGLAGEEEQFF
TRBV7-7	-	-	TRBJ2-2	TGTGCTAGCAGTCGAAACCCGGGACGCACGAACACCGGGGAGCTGTTTTTT	CASSRNPGRTNTGELFF
TRBV20-1	-	-	TRBJ2-1	TGCAGTGCTAGCGGGAAGAGCTCCTACAATGAGCAGTTCTTC	CSASGKSSYNEQFF
TRBV18	TRBD2	-	TRBJ2-7	TGTGCCAGCTCACCCCAACGGGGGGACGAGCAGTACTTC	CASSPQRGDEQYF
TRBV28	-	-	TRBJ2-1	TGTGCCAGCAGTTTGACAGACATTCTCTACTACAATGAGCAGTTCTTC	CASSLTDILYYNEQFF
TRBV4-1	TRBD1	-	TRBJ2-2	TGCGCCAGCAGCCCATACCGGACAGGCACGAGCGGGGAGCTGTTTTTT	CASSPYRTGTSGELFF
TRBV10-3	TRBD2	-	TRBJ2-7	TGTGCCATCAGGACTAGCGGGGGAACCTACGAGCAGTACTTC	CAIRTSGGTYEQYF
TRBV12-5	TRBD2	-	TRBJ2-1	TGTGCTAGTGGTCCCTCACGGACAGCGGGGGCCTACAATGAGCAGTTCTTC	CASGPSRTAGAYNEQFF
TRBV4-2	TRBD2	once	TRBJ2-3	TGTGCCAGCAGCCAAGAAGAGCGGGGTACGCAGTATTTT	CASSQEERGTQYF
TRBV20-1	-	few	TRBJ1-1	TGCAGTGCTAGGACAGCGAACACTGAAGCTTTCTTT	CSARTANTEAFF
TRBV9	TRBD2	-	TRBJ2-3	TGTGCCAGCAGCGTCGGGACTAGCGGGAATACAGATACGCAGTATTTT	CASSVGTSGNTDTQYF
TRBV24-1	-	-	TRBJ2-7	TGTGCCACCAGTGAAGACAGGTCGGGGTCCTACGAGCAGTACTTC	CATSEDRSGSYEQYF